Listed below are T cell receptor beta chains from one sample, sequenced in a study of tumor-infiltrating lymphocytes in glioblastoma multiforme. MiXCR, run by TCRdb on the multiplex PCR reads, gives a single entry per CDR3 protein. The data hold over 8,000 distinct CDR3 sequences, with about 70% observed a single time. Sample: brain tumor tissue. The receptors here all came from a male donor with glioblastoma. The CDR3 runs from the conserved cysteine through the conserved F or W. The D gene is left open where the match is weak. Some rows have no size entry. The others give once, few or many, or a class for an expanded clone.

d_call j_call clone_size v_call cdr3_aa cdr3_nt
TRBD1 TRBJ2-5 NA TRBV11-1 CANSLPVQGAWETQYF TGTGCCAACAGCCTCCCGGTACAGGGGGCATGGGAGACCCAGTACTTC
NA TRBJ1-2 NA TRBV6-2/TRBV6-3 CASSRDGEYGYTF TGTGCCAGCAGTCGGGACGGCGAATATGGCTACACCTTC
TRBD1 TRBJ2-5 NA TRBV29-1 CSVDLQGALGETQYF TGCAGCGTTGATTTGCAGGGGGCGCTAGGGGAGACCCAGTACTTC
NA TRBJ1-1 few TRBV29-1 CSAGHNTEAFF TGCAGCGCCGGACATAACACTGAAGCTTTCTTT
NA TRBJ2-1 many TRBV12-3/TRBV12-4 CASSLGRVNEQFF TGTGCCAGCAGTTTAGGGAGGGTCAATGAGCAGTTCTTC
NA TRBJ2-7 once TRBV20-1 CSARQAVYEQYF TGCAGTGCTAGACAGGCCGTGTACGAGCAGTACTTC
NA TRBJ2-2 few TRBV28 CASSRPRGTGELFF TGTGCCAGCAGTCGGCCTCGAGGCACCGGGGAGCTGTTTTTT
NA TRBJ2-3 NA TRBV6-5 CASSYSTVGTDTQYF TGTGCCAGCAGTTACTCGACAGTGGGCACAGATACGCAGTATTTT
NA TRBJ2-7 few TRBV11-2 CASSLLREQYF TGTGCCAGCAGCCTTCTCCGGGAGCAGTACTTC
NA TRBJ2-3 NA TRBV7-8 CASSAIGGARSTDTRYF TGTGCCAGCAGCGCGATCGGAGGGGCGAGGAGCACAGATACGCGGTATTTT
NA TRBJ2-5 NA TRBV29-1 CSIEEHSRHQGAQYF TGCAGCATTGAAGAGCACAGCCGCCACCAAGGGGCCCAGTACTTC
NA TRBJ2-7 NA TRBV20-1 CSASTFGSVALEQYF TGCAGTGCTAGCACATTCGGGAGTGTGGCCCTCGAGCAGTACTTC
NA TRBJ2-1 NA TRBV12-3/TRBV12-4 CASRKFLEQFF TGTGCCAGCAGGAAGTTTCTTGAGCAGTTCTTC
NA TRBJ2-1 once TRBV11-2 CASSLAVRGNEQFF TGTGCCAGCAGCTTAGCAGTAAGGGGGAATGAGCAGTTCTTC
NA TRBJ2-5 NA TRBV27 CASSLYPPVAKYF TGTGCCAGCAGTTTATACCCCCCAGTGGCCAAGTACTTC
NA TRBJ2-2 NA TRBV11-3 CASSSLSGKLFF TGTGCCAGCAGCTCACTGTCCGGGAAGCTGTTTTTT
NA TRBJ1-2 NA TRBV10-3 CAIAGNYGYTF TGTGCCATCGCCGGAAACTATGGCTACACCTTC
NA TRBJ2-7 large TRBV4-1 CASSQDLMGSLEQYF TGCGCCAGCAGCCAGGACCTGATGGGGTCCCTCGAGCAGTACTTC
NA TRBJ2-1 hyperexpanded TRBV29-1 CSVGGRQGGNEQFF TGCAGCGTTGGGGGGCGGCAGGGGGGCAATGAGCAGTTCTTC
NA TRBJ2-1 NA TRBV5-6 CASSFGSGEHFF TGTGCCAGCAGCTTTGGGTCGGGAGAGCACTTCTTC
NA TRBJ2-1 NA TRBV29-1 CSFGGRQEVNEQFF TGCAGCTTTGGGGGGCGGCAGGAGGTCAATGAGCAGTTCTTC
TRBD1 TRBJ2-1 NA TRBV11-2 CASSLAVRGPSRNEQSF TGTGCTAGCAGCTTGGCTGTAAGGGGGCCTTCGCGCAATGAGCAGTCCTTC
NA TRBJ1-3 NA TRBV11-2 CASSPSGHSGNTIYF TGTGCCAGCAGCCCCTCGGGACACTCTGGAAACACCATATATTTT
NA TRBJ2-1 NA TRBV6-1 CASSARVACSEQFF TGTGCCAGCAGTGCCCGCGTGGCATGCAGTGAGCAGTTCTTC
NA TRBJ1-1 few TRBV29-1 CSVLRTVDMNTEAFF TGCAGCGTTCTTAGGACAGTAGACATGAACACTGAAGCTTTCTTT
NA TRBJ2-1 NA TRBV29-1 CSVARTERNEQFF TGCAGCGTAGCTCGGACAGAACGCAATGAGCAGTTCTTC
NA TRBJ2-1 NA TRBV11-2 CASSLTHNNEQFF TGTGCCAGCAGCTTAACCCATAACAATGAGCAGTTCTTC
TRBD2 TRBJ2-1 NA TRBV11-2 CASSLGGGNEQFF TGTGCCAGCAGCTTAGGGGGGGGGAATGAGCAGTTCTTC
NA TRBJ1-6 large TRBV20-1 CSARGRGSVNSPLHF TGCAGTGCTAGAGGGCGGGGTTCCGTGAATTCACCCCTCCACTTT
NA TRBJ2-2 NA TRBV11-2 CASTPSFGQGLTVNTGELLF TGTGCCAGCACCCCCTCATTCGGCCAAGGGCTAACTGTAAACACCGGGGAGCTGCTTTTT
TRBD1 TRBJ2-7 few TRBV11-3 CASSSGQVGEQYF TGTGCCAGCAGCTCCGGACAGGTGGGCGAGCAGTACTTC
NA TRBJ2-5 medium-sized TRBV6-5 CASSYQGQETQYF TGTGCCAGCAGTTACCAGGGTCAAGAGACCCAGTACTTC
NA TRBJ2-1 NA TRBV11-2 CASSTWGRGNEQFF TGTGCCAGCAGCACCTGGGGGCGGGGGAATGAGCAGTTCTTC
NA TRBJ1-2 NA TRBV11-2 CASSLGQHYGYTF TGTGCCAGCAGCTTAGGACAGCACTATGGCTACACCTTC
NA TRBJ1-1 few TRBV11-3 CASSPNRPNTEAFF TGTGCCAGCAGCCCGAACAGGCCGAACACTGAAGCTTTCTTT
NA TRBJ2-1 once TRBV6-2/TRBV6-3 CNSSHLSSYKEQFF TGTAACAGCAGCCACTTATCCAGTTACAAAGAGCAGTTCTTC
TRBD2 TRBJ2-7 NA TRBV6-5 CASSYQGLAGVYKQHF TGTGCCAGCAGTTACCAGGGACTAGCGGGAGTCTACAAGCAGCACTTC
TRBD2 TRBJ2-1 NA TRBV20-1 CSASRPELAGMNEQLF TGCAGTGCTAGTCGACCGGAACTAGCGGGAATGAATGAGCAGCTCTTT
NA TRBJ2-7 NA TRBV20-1 CSARDGVRGLSYEQYF TGCAGTGCTAGAGATGGGGTACGGGGTCTTTCCTACGAGCAGTACTTC
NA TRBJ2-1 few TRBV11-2 CASSLTVRGPSRNEQFF TGTGCCAGCAGCTTAACAGTAAGGGGTCCTTCTCGCAATGAGCAATTCTTC
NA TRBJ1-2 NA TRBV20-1 CSARAGLERANFNYGYTF TGCAGTGCTAGAGCAGGGCTAGAAAGGGCAAATTTTAACTATGGCTACACCTTC
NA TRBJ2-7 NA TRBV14 CVSSQELTGFSYGQYF TGTGTCAGCAGCCAAGAGTTAACAGGATTCTCCTACGGGCAGTACTTC
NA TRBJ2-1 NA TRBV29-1 CSVELGPTSYEQFF TGCAGCGTTGAATTGGGGCCTACCTCCTACGAGCAGTTCTTC
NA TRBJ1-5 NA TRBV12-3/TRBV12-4 CASAFTEQHQHF TGTGCCAGCGCTTTTACCGAGCAGCACCAGCATTTT
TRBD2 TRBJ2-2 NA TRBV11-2 CASTPSYGQGLAVNTGKLFF TGTGCCAGCACACCCTCATACGGCCAAGGGCTAGCGGTAAACACCGGGAAGCTGTTTTTT
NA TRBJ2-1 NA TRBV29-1 CRVGRRKGGNEQFF TGCAGAGTTGGGCGGCGGAAGGGGGGCAATGAGCAGTTCTTC
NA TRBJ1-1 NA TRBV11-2 CASSLDPQGDTEAFF TGTGCCAGCAGCTTAGACCCACAGGGTGACACTGAAGCTTTCTTT
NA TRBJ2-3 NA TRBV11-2 CARSLRGMAVTQYF TGTGCCAGGAGCTTACGGGGGATGGCAGTTACGCAGTATTTT
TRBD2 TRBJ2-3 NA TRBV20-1 CSASRPGSAGRPSSTDTQYF TGCAGTGCTAGTCGCCCCGGATCAGCGGGACGGCCGAGTAGCACAGATACGCAGTATTTT